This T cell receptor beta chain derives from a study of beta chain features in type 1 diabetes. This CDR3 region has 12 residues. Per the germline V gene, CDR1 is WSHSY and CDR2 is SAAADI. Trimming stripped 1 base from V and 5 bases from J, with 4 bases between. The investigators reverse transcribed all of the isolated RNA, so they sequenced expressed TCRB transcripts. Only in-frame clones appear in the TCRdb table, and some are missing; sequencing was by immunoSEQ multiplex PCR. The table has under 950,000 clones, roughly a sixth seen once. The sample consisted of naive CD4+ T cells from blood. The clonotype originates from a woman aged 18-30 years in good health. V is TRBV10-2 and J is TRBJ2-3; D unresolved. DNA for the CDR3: TGCGCCAGCAGTGAGTTTAGAGATACGCAGTATTTT. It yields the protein CASSEFRDTQYF.